Below are 14 T cell receptor beta chains sequenced from a single sample in a study of blood T cell repertoires in COVID-19. TCRdb's copy holds only in-frame clones and misses some; the assay was immunoSEQ multiplex PCR. The data contain 160,000 or so clones, around 84% of them singletons. The sequenced sample was peripheral blood. These receptors were obtained from a woman between 45 and 60 years old with COVID-19, enrolled during active disease.

The rearrangement joins TRBV6-5 to TRBJ1-1, with 10 bases lining up with TRBD1. This CDR3 comprises 14 residues. The germline CDR1 and CDR2 sequences are MNHEY and SVGAGI. J was trimmed by 11 bases and V by 4 bases; bases with no gene match: 10. The CDR3 DNA reads as TGTGCCAGCAGTTCCCCCGGACAGGGGGATGGTGCTTTCTTT. Its protein product is CASSSPGQGDGAFF.

This chain joins TRBV10-3 and TRBJ1-3; no clear D. The V gene's germline CDR1 is ENHRY and CDR2 SYGVKD. The CDR3 totals 16 residues. V was pared by 0 bases and J by 0 bases, with 9 bases between. The CDR3 spells CAISESRSGSGNTIYF. The DNA for the CDR3 is TGTGCCATCAGTGAGTCGAGATCAGGCTCTGGAAACACCATATATTTT.

The chain joins TRBV4-1 to TRBJ1-1; TRBD1 matches 8 bases. V was clipped by 4 bases and J by 4 bases; unmatched bases: 5. CDR3 length equals 14 residues. In germline, CDR1 is MGHRA, CDR2 YSYEKL. CDR3 in amino acids: CASSPLTGGTEAFF. The CDR3 nucleotides are TGCGCCAGCAGCCCACTCACAGGGGGCACTGAAGCTTTCTTT.

The chain uses TRBV30 and TRBJ1-1; D gene uncertain. Germline assignment: CDR1 GTSNPN and CDR2 SVGIG (reference sequence). Trimming removed 0 bases at V and 1 base at J, with 9 bases between. This CDR3 is built from 14 residues. Written as DNA, the CDR3 is TGTGCCTGGAGTGTACTTTTGCAGAACACTGAAGCTTTCTTT. This translates into CAWSVLLQNTEAFF.

The rearrangement links TRBV6-1 to TRBJ1-3; the D is unclear. V was shortened by 3 bases and J by 4 bases, with 16 bases between the two germline ends. The CDR3 consists of 16 residues. In germline, CDR1 is MNHNS, CDR2 SASEGT. The CDR3 here is CASSESPVTIGNTIYF. CDR3 coding DNA: TGTGCCAGCAGTGAGAGCCCAGTTACTATCGGAAACACCATATATTTT.

A single count supports this clone. The V and J genes are TRBV6-5 and TRBJ2-1; no clear D. The CDR3 has 12 amino acids. Germline CDR1 is MNHEY and CDR2 is SVGAGI. The V gene lost 0 bases and the J gene lost 7 bases, with 4 bases spanning the gap. CDR3 sequence (DNA): TGTGCCAGCAGTTACTCGACAAATGAGCAGTTCTTC. As protein: CASSYSTNEQFF.

The chain is built from TRBV5-1 and TRBJ2-7; 11 nucleotides agree with TRBD1. J lost 7 bases, V lost 3 bases, and 6 bases had no gene match. Germline V CDR1 and CDR2: SGHRS, YFSETQ. The CDR3 is 14 amino acids. The DNA of the CDR3 is TGCGCCAGCAGCTCCGGGACAGGGGGTTGGGAGCAGTACTTC. Protein product: CASSSGTGGWEQYF.

V usage is TRBV18 and J usage is TRBJ2-1; 12 bases fit TRBD2. This CDR3 spans 17 amino acids. With V trimmed by 0 bases and J by 3 bases, 3 bases remained unmatched. Germline V CDR1 and CDR2: KGHSH, LQKENI. CDR3 DNA: TGTGCCAGCTCACCACCTGGGACTAGCGGGCGCTACAATGAGCAGTTCTTC. It yields the protein CASSPPGTSGRYNEQFF.

The chain has TRBV3-1 (or the pseudogene TRBV3-2) and TRBJ1-2; D remains ambiguous. Germline CDR1 and CDR2: LGHDT and YNNKEL (reference sequence). The V end was cut by 2 bases, the J end by 5 bases, with 6 bases between. The CDR3 spans 12 residues. The CDR3 loop is CASSQSVYGYTF. CDR3 in DNA: TGTGCCAGCAGCCAATCTGTTTATGGCTACACCTTC.

This clone was seen once. The chain couples TRBV9 to TRBJ2-2, with TRBD1 matching 9 bases. The CDR3 extends over 18 amino acids. The junction had 11 bases not matched to a gene; V was cut back by 0 bases and J by 5 bases. The germline gives CDR1 SGDLS, CDR2 YYNGEE. The CDR3 spells CASSVGLGDRVKTGELFF. The CDR3 DNA sequence: TGTGCCAGCAGCGTAGGATTGGGGGACAGGGTAAAGACCGGGGAGCTGTTTTTT.

The rearrangement links TRBV11-3 to TRBJ2-7; 9 bases fit TRBD1. The CDR3 has 15 residues. Germline CDR1 reads SGHNT; CDR2 reads YENEEA. V was pared by 4 bases and J by 5 bases, with 9 bases of the junction left unmatched. The CDR3 loop is CASSSRDRAPHEQYF. CDR3 DNA: TGTGCCAGCAGCTCCCGGGACAGGGCCCCCCACGAGCAGTACTTC.

The chain has TRBV30 and TRBJ2-7, with 8 nucleotides matching TRBD1. Germline CDR1 reads GTSNPN; CDR2 reads SVGIG (reference sequence). The length of the CDR3 is 13 residues. J lost 6 bases, V lost 4 bases, and 8 bases had no gene match. CDR3 sequence reads: CAWMGQVGSEQYF. CDR3 coding DNA: TGTGCCTGGATGGGACAGGTGGGATCCGAGCAGTACTTC. Looking up the rest from reference TRBV30 and TRBJ2-7 gives the full variable domain: SQTIHQWPATLVQPVGSPLSLECTVEGTSNPNLYWYRQAAGRGLQLLFYSVGIGQISSEVPQNLSASRPQDRQFILSSKKLLLSDSGFYLCAWMGQVGSEQYFGPGTRLTVT.

The chain carries TRBV7-6 and TRBJ1-5; a possible D gene is TRBD1 (6 bases). The CDR3 is 14 amino acids. Trimming pared 3 bases from V and 3 bases from J, leaving 9 bases between. Germline V gene lookup returns CDR1 SGHVS and CDR2 FNYEAQ. Written as DNA, the CDR3 is TGTGCCAGCAGCTTGGGACATTCCAATCAGCCCCAGCATTTT. The encoded protein is CASSLGHSNQPQHF. The variable domain in full, with the rest retrieved from reference TRBV7-6 and TRBJ1-5, is GAGVSQSPRYKVTKRGQDVALRCDPISGHVSLYWYRQALGQGPEFLTYFNYEAQQDKSGLPNDRFSAERPEGSISTLTIQRTEQRDSAMYRCASSLGHSNQPQHFGDGTRLSIL.

The rearrangement links TRBV19 to TRBJ2-3; 12 positions match TRBD2. This CDR3 comprises 16 residues. Trimming at V came to 6 bases and at J to 4 bases, leaving 8 bases not matched to a gene. The germline V gene encodes CDR1 LNHDA and CDR2 SQIVND (reference sequence). This CDR3 reads CASRPLAGGRPDTQYF. The CDR3 region has the DNA TGTGCCAGTAGGCCACTAGCGGGGGGTCGACCAGATACGCAGTATTTT.